One and the same sample provided the 20 T cell receptor beta chains below, sequenced in a study of CD8 T cells in ankylosing spondylitis. Via MiXCR, TCRdb re-called the 5' RACE reads, giving one row per CDR3 protein. There are some 250,000 distinct CDR3 sequences in the sample; less than 10% occur only once, and 6.5% to 7% lies in the top ten. Sequencing was performed on blood, either unsorted or a sorted T cell fraction (not recorded which). Every receptor here comes from a male donor with ankylosing spondylitis or in good health (not recorded which).

This clonotype occurred many times. The J gene is TRBJ2-5, the V gene TRBV7-6; no clear D. The CDR3 runs 12 residues. V was clipped by 5 bases and J by 2 bases, with 6 bases between them. Per the germline V gene, CDR1 is SGHVS and CDR2 is FNYEAQ. The CDR3 protein is CASSQEQETQYF. CDR3 bases: TGTGCCAGCAGCCAGGAACAAGAGACCCAGTACTTC.

This clonotype was observed many times. The gene calls are TRBV20-1 and TRBJ1-2; possibly TRBD1 for D (5 bases). V gave up 6 bases and J gave up 4 bases, with 21 bases separating them. CDR1 and CDR2 (germline): DFQATT, SNEGSKA (reference sequence). There are 15 residues in the CDR3. CDR3 protein: CSADGSPPGGYGYTF. The CDR3 bases are TGCAGTGCGGACGGGTCTCCTCCCGGGGGCTATGGCTACACCTTC.

Ten or more counts support this clonotype. V usage is TRBV10-3 and J usage is TRBJ2-2; perhaps TRBD2 as D (6 bases). The CDR3 has 14 amino acids. Per germline, CDR1 ENHRY and CDR2 SYGVKD. The V gene lost 10 bases and the J gene lost 1 base, with 13 bases spanning the gap. The CDR3 region has the DNA TGTGCCACCGGGGCGGGAATGAACACCGGGGAGCTGTTTTTT. Protein product: CATGAGMNTGELFF.

This clonotype appeared many times. The chain is built from TRBV7-9 and TRBJ2-1; 10 bases agree with TRBD2. CDR1 SEHNR and CDR2 FQNEAQ come from the germline V gene (reference sequence). V shed 5 bases and J 6 bases; nucleotides not matched to a gene: 7. This CDR3 is 15 amino acids long. The CDR3 sequence: CASSQGTSAVNEQFF. In DNA, the CDR3 is TGTGCCAGCAGCCAAGGGACTAGCGCAGTCAATGAGCAGTTCTTC.

This clonotype was detected many times. The V and J genes are TRBV5-6 and TRBJ2-7; D not resolved. Germline CDR1 is SGHDT and CDR2 is YYEEEE. The CDR3 is 12 amino acids. The V and J ends lost 4 bases and 4 bases respectively, with 9 bases between them. The CDR3 loop is CASSATTYEQYF. The CDR3 coding sequence is TGTGCCAGCAGCGCAACTACGTACGAGCAGTACTTC.

This clonotype appeared many times. This chain connects TRBV12-3 or TRBV12-4 to TRBJ2-3, with D tentatively TRBD2 (6 bases). V lost 9 bases, J lost 1 base, and 17 bases lay in between. The CDR3 contains 15 residues. CDR3 in amino acids: CASLSSSARTDTQYF. CDR3 DNA: TGTGCCAGTCTCTCTTCTAGCGCACGCACAGATACGCAGTATTTT.

Many counts were recorded for this clonotype. The chain is built from TRBV20-1 and TRBJ2-1, with D maybe TRBD2 (5 bases). CDR3 length: 16 amino acids. V lost 3 bases and J 3 bases, leaving 18 bases between the germline ends. Germline V lookup: CDR1 DFQATT, CDR2 SNEGSKA (reference sequence). This CDR3 is CSARSRAERFYNEQFF. Here the CDR3 DNA reads TGCAGTGCTAGGTCCAGAGCGGAGAGATTCTACAATGAGCAGTTCTTC.

This clonotype was seen many times. The chain recombines TRBV4-3 with TRBJ2-1; weak D call: TRBD1 (6 bases). Germline-derived CDR1 and CDR2 are LGHNA and YSLEER. The CDR3 extends over 16 amino acids. V lost 1 base and J 4 bases, leaving 14 bases between the germline ends. CDR3 nucleotide sequence: TGCGCCAGCAGCCAAGGGGAGAGGGGGATTTACAATGAGCAGTTCTTC. Amino acids: CASSQGERGIYNEQFF.

This clonotype was seen ten or more times. The rearrangement joins TRBV7-2 to TRBJ2-7; no reliable D call. V was clipped by 5 bases and J by 4 bases, with 12 bases between them. The V gene's germline CDR1 is SGHTA and CDR2 FQGNSA. The CDR3 is made up of 13 amino acids. This CDR3 is CASSPVAAYEQYF. The CDR3 nucleotides read TGTGCCAGCAGCCCCGTGGCGGCGTACGAGCAGTACTTC.

This clonotype occurred many times. The J gene is TRBJ1-2, the V gene TRBV20-1; 8 nucleotides align to TRBD1. V was pared by 2 bases and J by 2 bases, with 4 bases of the junction left unmatched. CDR1 is DFQATT, CDR2 SNEGSKA, per germline (reference sequence). This CDR3 contains 14 residues. The CDR3 DNA sequence: TGCAGTGCTAGATTGGACAGGGCGAACTATGGCTACACCTTC. This translates into CSARLDRANYGYTF.

This clonotype has just a few counts. V and J are TRBV20-1 and TRBJ1-1, with D unclear. The CDR3 contains 11 residues. The V gene's germline CDR1 is DFQATT and CDR2 SNEGSKA (reference sequence). Trimming took 5 bases from V and 5 from J, leaving 9 bases between them. The CDR3: CSAWSRTEAFF. CDR3 in DNA: TGCAGTGCTTGGAGTAGGACTGAAGCTTTCTTT.

In its sample, this clonotype was seen many times. This chain uses TRBV5-6 with TRBJ2-5; no definite D call. Germline V gives CDR1 SGHDT, CDR2 YYEEEE. The CDR3 totals 13 residues. Trimming took off 4 bases at V and 0 bases at J, with 7 bases between the two ends. CDR3 coding DNA: TGTGCCAGCAGCCTAAGGAACCAAGAGACCCAGTACTTC. Amino acids: CASSLRNQETQYF.

The chain joins TRBV19 to TRBJ1-1; no definite D call. The CDR3 has 16 residues. Germline lookup yields CDR1 LNHDA and CDR2 SQIVND (reference sequence). Trimming left V 7 bases short and J 5 bases short, with 23 bases between. CDR3 nucleotides: TGTGCCAGTATCCGCACCGCGTTGGGAGCGAGGACTGAAGCTTTCTTT. Its protein product is CASIRTALGARTEAFF.

Many counts were recorded for this clonotype. The chain combines TRBV6-1 with TRBJ2-2, with a possible D match to TRBD2 (5 bases). Germline-derived CDR1 and CDR2 are MNHNS and SASEGT. Deletions cut 9 bases from V and 6 bases from J, with 14 bases between. The CDR3 consists of 13 residues. CDR3 protein: CASQGSEAGELFF. Written as DNA, the CDR3 is TGTGCCAGTCAAGGGTCGGAGGCCGGGGAGCTGTTTTTT.

This clonotype was recorded at least ten times. This chain connects TRBV20-1 to TRBJ2-1, with unresolved D. V dropped 6 bases and J dropped 5 bases, with 11 bases sitting between them. This CDR3 has 12 residues. CDR1 is DFQATT, CDR2 SNEGSKA, per germline (reference sequence). CDR3 sequence reads: CSALRAHNEQFF. CDR3 coding DNA: TGCAGTGCCCTTCGGGCTCACAATGAGCAGTTCTTC.

This clonotype was seen a few times. The V and J genes are TRBV5-4 and TRBJ2-7, with TRBD1 identical over 9 bases. After removal of 1 base from V and 7 bases from J, the junction contained 6 bases not matched to a gene. CDR3 size: 14 residues. Germline V gene sequence: CDR1 SGHNT, CDR2 YYREEE (reference sequence). CDR3 protein: CASSLRQGGMEQYF. The CDR3 bases are TGTGCCAGCAGCTTGCGACAGGGGGGGATGGAGCAGTACTTC.

The chain employs TRBV19 and TRBJ2-2; D possibly corresponds to TRBD1 (5 bases). The V end was cut by 7 bases, the J end by 2 bases, with 17 bases between. The germline CDR1 and CDR2 sequences are LNHDA and SQIVND (reference sequence). The CDR3 consists of 16 residues. This chain's CDR3 is CASTEGAGINTGELFF. The CDR3 coding sequence is TGTGCCAGTACCGAAGGCGCAGGGATTAACACCGGGGAGCTGTTTTTT.

This clonotype was seen at least ten times. The rearrangement links TRBV6-1 to TRBJ2-3; D unclear. Germline values: CDR1 MNHNS, CDR2 SASEGT. The CDR3 has 15 amino acids. The V and J ends lost 5 bases and 0 bases respectively, with 12 bases between them. This chain's CDR3 is CASSPGSISTDTQYF. The CDR3 DNA reads as TGTGCCAGCAGTCCAGGTTCAATAAGCACAGATACGCAGTATTTT.

Many counts were recorded for this clonotype. This chain uses TRBV27 with TRBJ2-7; D call uncertain. The CDR3 totals 13 residues. The V and J ends lost 2 bases and 4 bases respectively, with 9 bases between them. Germline loops: CDR1 MNHEY, CDR2 SMNVEV (reference sequence). CDR3 amino acids: CASSLRLLYEQYF. For the CDR3, the DNA is TGTGCCAGCAGTTTACGGCTCCTATACGAGCAGTACTTC.

This clonotype was recorded at least ten times. V gene TRBV3-1 combines with J gene TRBJ2-1; D gene unclear. Germline CDR1 reads LGHDT; CDR2 reads YNNKEL (reference sequence). CDR3 length: 11 amino acids. V dropped 1 base and J dropped 11 bases, with 6 bases sitting between them. CDR3 in amino acids: CASSQGGKQFF. The CDR3 coding sequence is TGTGCCAGCAGCCAAGGTGGGAAGCAGTTCTTC.